Below, 29 T cell receptor beta chains from the same sample are listed, as sequenced in a study of blood T cell repertoires in COVID-19. TCRdb's table, derived via immunoSEQ multiplex PCR, lists solely in-frame clones and lacks some. The data hold 150,000 to 200,000 clones, with over 80% observed a single time. The sample comprised peripheral blood. These TCRs come from a man aged 60 to 75 with COVID-19, enrolled during active disease.

CDR3 loop: CASSALGQGQPQHF. CDR3 nucleotides: TGTGCCAGCAGCGCCCTAGGGCAGGGTCAGCCCCAGCATTTT. The chain recombines TRBV9 with TRBJ1-5, with a tentative D call TRBD1 (5 bases). The CDR3 runs 14 residues. With 3 bases removed from V and 6 bases from J, the gap between germline ends came to 13 bases. CDR1 SGDLS and CDR2 YYNGEE come from the germline V gene.

This clone appeared a few times. The chain joins TRBV29-1 to TRBJ1-1; 7 bases line up with TRBD1. Germline CDR1 reads SQVTM; CDR2 reads ANQGSEA. V was clipped by 8 bases and J by 6 bases; unmatched bases: 9. The CDR3 consists of 12 residues. CDR3 sequence (DNA): TGCAGCTCCAGGGACAGCAGACCTGAAGCTTTCTTT. It specifies CSSRDSRPEAFF.

The chain joins TRBV7-2 to TRBJ2-7; 9 nucleotides agree with TRBD1. V shed 1 base and J 3 bases; nucleotides not matched to a gene: 4. Germline CDR1 is SGHTA and CDR2 is FQGNSA. This CDR3 region has 15 residues. CDR3 residues: CASSLDGTGFYEQYF. The CDR3 region has the DNA TGTGCCAGCAGCTTAGACGGGACAGGGTTCTACGAGCAGTACTTC.

This clone has just a few counts. The J gene is TRBJ2-7, the V gene TRBV11-2, with 10 bases aligning to TRBD1. CDR3 length equals 15 residues. V lost 5 bases to trimming and J lost 4 bases; unmatched junction nucleotides: 8. Germline loops: CDR1 SGHAT, CDR2 FQNNGV. The CDR3 coding sequence is TGTGCCAGCAGCCAATTCGGGACAGGGGCTTACGAGCAGTACTTC. This gives the protein CASSQFGTGAYEQYF.

The chain is built from TRBV5-1 and TRBJ1-1; 7 bases match TRBD1. Germline V CDR1 and CDR2: SGHRS, YFSETQ. The CDR3 has 15 amino acids. With 1 base clipped from V and 4 bases from J, the junction kept 7 bases outside the gene matches. The CDR3 protein is CASSLMAGGTTEAFF. CDR3 nucleotide sequence: TGCGCCAGCAGCTTGATGGCAGGGGGAACCACTGAAGCTTTCTTT.

This clone was counted once. This chain links TRBV11-2 with TRBJ2-7, with 7 bases identical to TRBD1. The germline CDR1 and CDR2 sequences are SGHAT and FQNNGV. CDR3 length: 14 residues. V lost 3 bases, J lost 3 bases, and 5 bases stayed unmatched. The CDR3 reads CASSFPGTVYEQYF. The DNA for the CDR3 is TGTGCCAGCAGCTTCCCCGGGACAGTCTACGAGCAGTACTTC. The full variable domain, with the rest looked up from reference TRBV11-2 and TRBJ2-7, is EAGVAQSPRYKIIEKRQSVAFWCNPISGHATLYWYQQILGQGPKLLIQFQNNGVVDDSQLPKDRFSAERLKGVDSTLKIQPAKLEDSAVYLCASSFPGTVYEQYFGPGTRLTVT.

CDR3 bases: TGTGCCAGCAGCACAACAGTGAACACTGAAGCTTTCTTT. Translating it yields CASSTTVNTEAFF. The V gene is TRBV9, the J gene TRBJ1-1, with no clear D. Trimming took 4 bases from V and 0 from J, leaving 7 bases between them. Germline V lookup: CDR1 SGDLS, CDR2 YYNGEE. The CDR3 has 13 amino acids.

The chain links TRBV5-8 to TRBJ2-3; weak D call: TRBD1 (6 bases). The CDR3 contains 13 residues. Trimming shortened V by 1 base and J by 6 bases, and 9 bases separated the two germline ends. Germline CDR1 SGHTS, CDR2 YDEGEE. CDR3 sequence (DNA): TGTGCCAGCAGCTTGCCCCAGGGGGATACGCAGTATTTT. Encoded protein: CASSLPQGDTQYF.

This sequence joins TRBV10-3 and TRBJ2-7; no clear D. Trimming removed 3 bases from V and 3 bases from J, with 12 bases in between. Germline CDR1 ENHRY, CDR2 SYGVKD. The length of the CDR3 is 14 residues. CDR3 sequence (DNA): TGTGCCATCAGTGAAGAACAGCAAAGCTACGAGCAGTACTTC. It encodes CAISEEQQSYEQYF.

The V gene is TRBV6-5, the J gene TRBJ1-1, with D perhaps TRBD1 (5 bases). The germline V gene encodes CDR1 MNHEY and CDR2 SVGAGI. This CDR3 contains 13 residues. V dropped 10 bases and J dropped 1 base, with 13 bases sitting between them. As DNA, the CDR3 is TGTGCCACCAGGAGAACAGGGAACACTGAAGCTTTCTTT. It encodes CATRRTGNTEAFF.

The chain couples TRBV7-3 to TRBJ1-1, with D unclear. CDR3 length: 14 residues. CDR1 and CDR2 from the germline V gene are SGHTA and FQGTGA. V was cut by 2 bases and J by 0 bases, with 7 bases left in between. The CDR3 sequence: CASSLQYMNTEAFF. As DNA, the CDR3 is TGTGCCAGCAGCTTACAGTACATGAACACTGAAGCTTTCTTT.

The J gene is TRBJ2-3, the V gene TRBV9; 9 bases agree with TRBD2. The CDR3 consists of 16 residues. Germline V gives CDR1 SGDLS, CDR2 YYNGEE. With 4 bases clipped from V and 2 bases from J, the junction kept 8 bases outside the gene matches. The CDR3 protein is CASSPRLAGNTDTQYF. The CDR3 DNA is TGTGCCAGCAGCCCCCGGCTAGCGGGAAACACAGATACGCAGTATTTT.

The rearrangement joins TRBV7-2 to TRBJ1-4, with D perhaps TRBD1 (6 bases). CDR3 size: 14 residues. V lost 4 bases, J lost 4 bases, and 10 bases lay in between. Germline assignment: CDR1 SGHTA and CDR2 FQGNSA. This chain's CDR3 is CASSYGQYNEKLFF. CDR3 nucleotide sequence: TGTGCCAGCAGCTACGGACAGTATAATGAAAAACTGTTTTTT.

The V and J genes are TRBV5-4 and TRBJ1-1, with 7 bases identical to TRBD1. The germline V gene has CDR1 SGHNT and CDR2 YYREEE (reference sequence). V was clipped by 2 bases and J by 2 bases; unmatched bases: 0. The CDR3 totals 13 residues. CDR3 bases: TGTGCCAGCAGCTTAGGGGGCAACACTGAAGCTTTCTTT. This codes for CASSLGGNTEAFF.

The chain combines TRBV15 with TRBJ1-4; D possibly corresponds to TRBD1 (6 bases). Trimming removed 5 bases from V and 3 bases from J, with 22 bases in between. Looked up from germline, CDR1 is LNHNV and CDR2 is YYDKDF (reference sequence). This CDR3 is built from 18 residues. CDR3 in amino acids: CATSGKGVLGAANEKLFF. CDR3 DNA sequence: TGTGCCACCAGCGGAAAGGGGGTTCTCGGCGCGGCTAATGAAAAACTGTTTTTT.

With respect to this clone: This sample includes further DNA sequences coding for the same CDR3. The chain uses TRBV7-9 and TRBJ1-2; possible D gene TRBD1, 6 bases. CDR1 and CDR2 (germline): SEHNR, FQNEAQ (reference sequence). Trimming took 5 bases from V and 4 from J, leaving 11 bases between them. The CDR3 sequence is 13 residues long. CDR3 in DNA: TGTGCCAGCAGCCTGGACAGCTTCTATGGCTACACCTTC. Translated, it gives CASSLDSFYGYTF.

In regard to this clone: Other nucleotide sequences in the sample specify the same CDR3. The CDR3 coding sequence is TGTGCCAGCAGCTCGGGGACAGGGGTATATGGCTACACCTTC. Encoded protein: CASSSGTGVYGYTF. V gene TRBV28 combines with J gene TRBJ1-2, with TRBD1 matching over 10 bases. CDR3 length: 14 residues. Germline CDR1 reads MDHEN; CDR2 reads SYDVKM. J lost 5 bases, V lost 6 bases, and 6 bases had no gene match.

Only a few counts were recorded for this clone. J is TRBJ1-3 and V is TRBV18, with D maybe TRBD1 (6 bases). CDR1 and CDR2 from the germline V gene are KGHSH and LQKENI. Trimming pared 3 bases from V and 2 bases from J, leaving 11 bases between. The CDR3 length is 15 residues. The CDR3 loop is CASSPGTTTGNTIYF. CDR3 sequence (DNA): TGTGCCAGCTCACCCGGGACAACTACTGGAAACACCATATATTTT.

J is TRBJ1-2 and V is TRBV7-2; a weak D match, TRBD1 (5 bases). Germline V lookup: CDR1 SGHTA, CDR2 FQGNSA. V was trimmed by 5 bases and J by 2 bases, leaving 12 bases between them. The CDR3 sequence is 14 residues long. CDR3 DNA sequence: TGTGCCAGCAGCCCAACCTGGGGCAACTATGGCTACACCTTC. It encodes CASSPTWGNYGYTF.

J is TRBJ2-2 and V is TRBV3-1 (or the pseudogene TRBV3-2); TRBD1 agrees at 8 bases. The V gene's germline CDR1 is LGHDT and CDR2 YNNKEL (reference sequence). Trimming cost V 4 bases and J 4 bases; bases outside gene matches: 5. The CDR3 has 15 residues. The CDR3 is CASSPTGVGTGELFF. CDR3 in DNA: TGTGCCAGCAGCCCGACAGGGGTGGGCACCGGGGAGCTGTTTTTT.

The V call is TRBV5-1, the J call TRBJ1-3; 8 bases line up with TRBD1. The CDR3 sequence is 14 residues long. The junction had 10 bases not matched to a gene; V was cut back by 4 bases and J by 10 bases. The germline V gene encodes CDR1 SGHRS and CDR2 YFSETQ. CDR3 region: CASSPSGGAGTIYF. The CDR3 bases are TGCGCCAGCAGCCCTTCAGGGGGCGCAGGGACCATATATTTT. Full variable domain (remainder filled in from reference TRBV5-1 and TRBJ1-3): KAGVTQTPRYLIKTRGQQVTLSCSPISGHRSVSWYQQTPGQGLQFLFEYFSETQRNKGNFPGRFSGRQFSNSRSEMNVSTLELGDSALYLCASSPSGGAGTIYFGEGSWLTVV.

This clone was recorded only once. V usage is TRBV15 and J usage is TRBJ1-1, with D perhaps TRBD1 (5 bases). Germline V gene data show CDR1 as LNHNV and CDR2 as YYDKDF (reference sequence). The length of the CDR3 is 13 residues. Trimming took 0 bases from V and 7 from J, leaving 9 bases between them. CDR3 DNA sequence: TGTGCCACCAGCAGAGATTGGAGGGGTGAAGCTTTCTTT. This encodes CATSRDWRGEAFF.

This clone was seen once. This chain connects TRBV6-5 to TRBJ1-2, with a weak D call TRBD1 (6 bases). Looked up from germline, CDR1 is MNHEY and CDR2 is SVGAGI. Trimming took off 5 bases at V and 7 bases at J, with 14 bases between the two ends. This CDR3 is built from 13 residues. CDR3 protein: CASSRLTGRGYTF. The DNA for the CDR3 is TGTGCCAGCAGTCGCCTCACAGGGCGTGGCTACACCTTC.

Turning to this clone: Compared with germline, one end of the junction differs, possibly owing to a read error. The V call is TRBV28, the J call TRBJ1-4; 8 bases align to TRBD1. The germline V gene encodes CDR1 MDHEN and CDR2 SYDVKM. The CDR3 sequence is 16 residues long. The CDR3 coding sequence is TGTGCCAGCAGTTTATACATCGGACAGGGTAATCAAAAACTGTTTTTT. Translating gives CASSLYIGQGNQKLFF.

The rearrangement joins TRBV9 to TRBJ2-1; no definite D call. The CDR3 runs to 16 residues. Trimming stripped 0 bases from V and 0 bases from J, with 10 bases between. Germline CDR1 reads SGDLS; CDR2 reads YYNGEE. The CDR3 loop is CASSVGGGSSYNEQFF. CDR3 nucleotides: TGTGCCAGCAGCGTAGGAGGCGGCAGCTCCTACAATGAGCAGTTCTTC.

This chain links TRBV4-1 with TRBJ2-2; possibly TRBD1 for D (5 bases). Germline loops: CDR1 MGHRA, CDR2 YSYEKL. The CDR3 extends over 14 amino acids. Trimming pared 6 bases from V and 4 bases from J, leaving 12 bases between. CDR3 region: CASRLQGSTGELFF. DNA for the CDR3: TGCGCCAGCAGGTTGCAGGGAAGCACCGGGGAGCTGTTTTTT.

This chain joins TRBV18 and TRBJ1-1; D might be TRBD1 (5 bases). V dropped 2 bases and J dropped 5 bases, with 12 bases sitting between them. Germline V gene sequence: CDR1 KGHSH, CDR2 LQKENI. The CDR3 is 14 residues long. CDR3 residues: CASSPFGGGTEAFF. DNA of the CDR3: TGTGCCAGCTCACCATTTGGGGGGGGGACTGAAGCTTTCTTT.

The chain has TRBV6-5 and TRBJ2-1; D might be TRBD1 (5 bases). This CDR3 has 14 amino acids. Trimming cost V 7 bases and J 6 bases, with 16 bases left between them. Germline CDR1 and CDR2: MNHEY and SVGAGI. The CDR3 here is CASTAGIPRNEQFF. The CDR3 DNA reads as TGTGCCAGCACCGCAGGGATCCCCCGCAATGAGCAGTTCTTC.

CDR3 sequence: CASKRQEMNTEAFF. The DNA of the CDR3 is TGTGCCAGCAAAAGGCAGGAAATGAACACTGAAGCTTTCTTT. The chain combines TRBV2 with TRBJ1-1; unclear D gene. The CDR3 consists of 14 residues. Germline loops: CDR1 SNHLY, CDR2 FYNNEI. V lost 7 bases, J lost 0 bases, and 12 bases lay in between.